These T cell receptor beta chains were read from a single sample in a study of blood T cell repertoires in COVID-19. Here immunoSEQ multiplex PCR was the method, and the copy in TCRdb shows in-frame clones only, minus some. The sample gives about 200,000 clones, around four fifths of which show up once; around 1% is in the top ten. Sample: peripheral blood. The receptors shown here come from a man aged 55 to 70 with COVID-19, enrolled during active disease. Both conserved end residues are part of each CDR3. The order of the fields is V gene, D gene, J gene, clone size, CDR3 DNA, CDR3 protein. The D gene is left open where the match is weak. Where a row states a size, it is once, few, many or the class of an expanded clone; other rows omit it.

TRBV19,NA,TRBJ2-1,NA,TGTGCCAGTATCGGCAGGGGCAGCAATGAGCAGTTCTTC,CASIGRGSNEQFF
TRBV24-1,NA,TRBJ1-2,once,TGTGCCACCAGTGATTTGAGCCTTAACTATGGCTACACCTTC,CATSDLSLNYGYTF
TRBV4-2,NA,TRBJ1-5,NA,TGTGCCAGCAGCCTCTCTGATCAGCCCCAGCATTTT,CASSLSDQPQHF
TRBV5-1,NA,TRBJ1-2,once,TGCGCCAGCAGCTTGGACCGGGACTTCTCTGGCTACACCTTC,CASSLDRDFSGYTF
TRBV2,TRBD1,TRBJ1-5,once,TGTGCCAGCAGAGCTGACAGGGGAGGCAATCAGCCCCAGCATTTT,CASRADRGGNQPQHF
TRBV12-3/TRBV12-4,TRBD1,TRBJ1-1,NA,TGTGCCAGCAGTCCGACAGGGGGATCTGAAGCTTTCTTT,CASSPTGGSEAFF
TRBV6-1,NA,TRBJ2-3,NA,TGTGCCAGCAGTGAGGGAGGATTTACAGATACGCAGTATTTT,CASSEGGFTDTQYF
TRBV5-4,NA,TRBJ1-3,NA,TGTGCCAGCAGCTTCGGGGGAGTATCTGGAAACACCATATATTTT,CASSFGGVSGNTIYF
TRBV2,NA,TRBJ1-6,NA,TGTGCCAGCAGTATGACAGAAAATTCACCCCTCCACTTT,CASSMTENSPLHF
TRBV9,TRBD1,TRBJ1-1,NA,TGTGCCAGCAGCATTACCTCGGGACAGTACACTGAAGCTTTCTTT,CASSITSGQYTEAFF
TRBV19,NA,TRBJ1-2,once,TGTGCCAGTAGTATAGTGGGCCGAAATTTTCACTATGGCTACACCTTC,CASSIVGRNFHYGYTF
TRBV28,NA,TRBJ1-6,NA,TGTGCCAGCAGCCGAGACAAGTATAATTCACCCCTCCACTTT,CASSRDKYNSPLHF
TRBV30,TRBD1,TRBJ2-7,NA,TGTGCCTGGAGTGTAGGGACCCTGGGACAGCCCTACGAGCAGTACTTC,CAWSVGTLGQPYEQYF
TRBV7-9,TRBD2,TRBJ2-7,NA,TGTGCCAGCAGCTGGACTAGCGGGAGATGGAACGAGCAGTACTTC,CASSWTSGRWNEQYF
TRBV15,NA,TRBJ1-1,NA,TGTGCCACCAGCAGAGATCGAGGGGGGGGGAACACTGAAGCTTTCTTT,CATSRDRGGGNTEAFF
TRBV7-9,NA,TRBJ1-1,NA,TGTGCCAGCAGCTGGGGAGGACGGAACACTGAAGCTTTCTTT,CASSWGGRNTEAFF
TRBV2,NA,TRBJ2-5,few,TGTGCCAGCAGTGGGCAATCAGAGACCCAGTACTTC,CASSGQSETQYF
TRBV9,NA,TRBJ1-6,few,TGTGCCAGCAGCTCTCGGCAGGCAGGTTCAAATTCACCCCTCCACTTT,CASSSRQAGSNSPLHF
TRBV30,NA,TRBJ1-5,NA,TGTGCCTGGAGTGAACAGAATCAGCCCCAGCATTTT,CAWSEQNQPQHF
TRBV11-2,NA,TRBJ2-7,few,TGTGCCAGCAGCTTGGGGCAGGGGACCTACGAGCAGTACTTC,CASSLGQGTYEQYF
TRBV5-1,TRBD2,TRBJ2-1,NA,TGCGCCAGCAGCTTGCTAGCGGAGGTTAGGAATGAGCAGTTCTTC,CASSLLAEVRNEQFF
TRBV19,NA,TRBJ2-6,NA,TGTGCCAGTACTCCTGGGAGACCACTCTCTGGGGCCAACGTCCTGACTTTC,CASTPGRPLSGANVLTF
TRBV30,NA,TRBJ2-7,NA,TGTGCCTGGAGTCGAGCGGGCTACGAGCAGTACTTC,CAWSRAGYEQYF